Following are 30 T cell receptor beta chains from one sample sequenced in a study of patients and donors after allogeneic stem cell transplantation. TCRdb reanalysed the RT-PCR reads using MiXCR and keeps one entry per CDR3 protein. The sample yields 150,000 to 200,000 distinct CDR3 sequences, approximately 30% seen once. Sequences were obtained from blood, either unsorted or a sorted T cell fraction (not recorded which). The receptors shown here come from a human donor who was either an allogeneic HSCT recipient or a stem cell or donor lymphocyte infusion donor (not recorded which). It is not recorded whose cells these are; they may come from a transplant donor.

The rearrangement uses TRBV29-1 and TRBJ2-3; no reliable D call. V was clipped by 2 bases and J by 6 bases, with 6 bases between them. The germline CDR1 and CDR2 sequences are SQVTM and ANQGSEA. The CDR3 runs to 11 residues. CDR3 sequence: CSVENSDTQYF. For the CDR3, the DNA is TGCAGCGTTGAAAACTCTGATACGCAGTATTTT.

The rearrangement links TRBV6-5 to TRBJ2-2, with 10 bases identical to TRBD2. Germline loops: CDR1 MNHEY, CDR2 SVGAGI. The V gene end was trimmed by 2 bases and the J gene end by 8 bases; junction bases not matched to a gene: 8. The CDR3 length is 16 residues. The CDR3: CASSYLLAGVGGELFF. Written as DNA, the CDR3 is TGTGCCAGCAGTTACCTCCTAGCGGGAGTCGGAGGGGAGCTGTTTTTT.

The chain combines TRBV11-3 with TRBJ2-2; D is uncertain. CDR1 and CDR2 from the germline V gene are SGHNT and YENEEA. This CDR3 comprises 13 residues. Trimming left V 5 bases short and J 7 bases short, with 11 bases between. The CDR3 DNA follows: TGTGCCAGCAGCCCGGTGGGTTACGGGGAGCTGTTTTTT. Its translation: CASSPVGYGELFF. Drawing the rest from reference TRBV11-3 and TRBJ2-2, the complete variable domain is EAGVVQSPRYKIIEKKQPVAFWCNPISGHNTLYWYLQNLGQGPELLIRYENEEAVDDSQLPKDRFSAERLKGVDSTLKIQPAELGDSAVYLCASSPVGYGELFFGEGSRLTVL.

The chain joins TRBV19 to TRBJ2-5; D is uncertain. V dropped 1 base and J dropped 5 bases, with 8 bases sitting between them. Germline V CDR1 and CDR2: LNHDA, SQIVND (reference sequence). The CDR3 consists of 13 residues. The CDR3 DNA sequence: TGTGCCAGTAGTATAGGAGCAATGGAGACCCAGTACTTC. As protein: CASSIGAMETQYF.

The genes are TRBV7-9 and TRBJ2-5; possibly TRBD1 for D (6 bases). The CDR3 has 13 residues. Germline-derived CDR1 and CDR2 are SEHNR and FQNEAQ (reference sequence). V was clipped by 5 bases and J by 3 bases, with 10 bases between them. Written as DNA, the CDR3 is TGTGCCAGCAGCGCTCGGGACAAAGAGACCCAGTACTTC. It yields the protein CASSARDKETQYF.

The chain employs TRBV27 and TRBJ1-2; D perhaps matches TRBD1 (6 bases). Germline CDR1 reads MNHEY; CDR2 reads SMNVEV (reference sequence). Trimming pared 7 bases from V and 4 bases from J, leaving 10 bases between. This CDR3 has 12 amino acids. CDR3 DNA: TGTGCCAGCATGGACAGTCTCTATGGCTACACCTTC. Protein sequence: CASMDSLYGYTF.

This clonotype was detected only a few times. The chain carries TRBV4-3 and TRBJ1-1; no clear D. Germline CDR1 is LGHNA and CDR2 is YSLEER. Between the trimmed V and J ends, which lost 4 bases and 1 base, there was a span of 13 bases. This CDR3 has 15 amino acids. CDR3 sequence (DNA): TGCGCCAGCAGCCGTCTCCTTTCGGGGAACACTGAAGCTTTCTTT. It encodes CASSRLLSGNTEAFF.

This clonotype has just a few counts. The chain has TRBV7-8 and TRBJ1-6; TRBD1 agrees at 7 bases. Trimming took 5 bases from V and 5 from J; bases not matched to a gene: 6. In germline, CDR1 is SGHVS, CDR2 FQNEAQ. The CDR3 is 15 residues long. In DNA form, the CDR3 reads TGTGCCAGCAGCCCGTGGGACAGTGATAATTCACCCCTCCACTTT. Protein product: CASSPWDSDNSPLHF. Full variable domain (missing parts from reference TRBV7-8 and TRBJ1-6): GAGVSQSPRYKVAKRGQDVALRCDPISGHVSLFWYQQALGQGPEFLTYFQNEAQLDKSGLPSDRFFAERPEGSVSTLKIQRTQQEDSAVYLCASSPWDSDNSPLHFGNGTRLTVT.

This clonotype was seen a few times. The chain joins TRBV4-3 to TRBJ1-1; D not resolved. V was trimmed by 1 base and J by 5 bases, leaving 11 bases between them. The germline V gene has CDR1 LGHNA and CDR2 YSLEER. The CDR3 covers 14 residues. CDR3 coding DNA: TGCGCCAGCAGCCAAGGTCGGGGATGGACTGAAGCTTTCTTT. Encoded protein: CASSQGRGWTEAFF.

The rearrangement joins TRBV2 to TRBJ2-7; D might be TRBD1 or TRBD2, each matching 7 bases. Trimming took 7 bases from V and 1 from J, leaving 17 bases between them. Germline CDR1 reads SNHLY; CDR2 reads FYNNEI. The CDR3 totals 15 residues. The CDR3 loop reads CASTQGRGLSYEQYF. In DNA, the CDR3 is TGTGCCAGCACCCAGGGGAGGGGGCTTTCCTACGAGCAGTACTTC.

This clonotype was seen only a few times. This chain links TRBV6-2 or TRBV6-3 with TRBJ2-7; D ambiguous. Deletions cut 6 bases from V and 4 bases from J, with 4 bases between. The CDR3 is 10 residues long. The germline CDR1 and CDR2 sequences are MNHEY and SVGEGT. The DNA for the CDR3 is TGTGCCAGCAGCGATTACGAGCAGTACTTC. As protein: CASSDYEQYF.

The J gene is TRBJ2-3, the V gene TRBV7-9; D not resolved. The CDR3 has 12 residues. The V gene lost 2 bases and the J gene lost 5 bases, with 5 bases spanning the gap. Germline-derived CDR1 and CDR2 are SEHNR and FQNEAQ (reference sequence). The CDR3 region has the DNA TGTGCCAGCAGCTTAATGGGAGATACGCAGTATTTT. Its translation: CASSLMGDTQYF. The full variable domain, completed using reference TRBV7-9 and TRBJ2-3, is DTGVSQNPRHKITKRGQNVTFRCDPISEHNRLYWYRQTLGQGPEFLTYFQNEAQLEKSRLLSDRFSAERPKGSFSTLEIQRTEQGDSAMYLCASSLMGDTQYFGPGTRLTVL.

This clonotype came up many times. The chain joins TRBV28 to TRBJ1-1; D might be TRBD1 (5 bases). Looked up from germline, CDR1 is MDHEN and CDR2 is SYDVKM. The CDR3 runs 14 residues. Deletions cut 4 bases from V and 1 base from J, with 10 bases between. In DNA form, the CDR3 reads TGTGCCAGCAGTTCCACCACAGGGAACACTGAAGCTTTCTTT. Its translation: CASSSTTGNTEAFF.

This clonotype was recorded a few times. The chain combines TRBV5-1 with TRBJ1-1, with D unresolved. CDR1 SGHRS and CDR2 YFSETQ come from the germline V gene. This CDR3 contains 14 residues. Trimming took off 1 base at V and 0 bases at J, with 7 bases between the two ends. The CDR3 is CASSLQAMNTEAFF. In nucleotides, the CDR3 is TGCGCCAGCAGCTTGCAGGCCATGAACACTGAAGCTTTCTTT.

V is TRBV29-1 and J is TRBJ2-7; D ambiguous. V shed 4 bases and J shed 2 bases, with 15 bases lying between them. The CDR3 consists of 14 residues. CDR1 is SQVTM, CDR2 ANQGSEA, per germline. This CDR3 is CSVATPGLTYEQYF. CDR3 sequence (DNA): TGCAGCGTTGCTACCCCGGGCCTAACCTACGAGCAGTACTTC.

V usage is TRBV29-1 and J usage is TRBJ2-7; 8 bases align to TRBD2. The CDR3 runs to 13 residues. The germline CDR1 and CDR2 sequences are SQVTM and ANQGSEA. The ends lost 5 bases at V and 0 bases at J; junction bases unmatched: 3. As DNA, the CDR3 is TGCAGCGTTCTCAGCGGGAGCTCCTACGAGCAGTACTTC. Its translation: CSVLSGSSYEQYF.

The chain employs TRBV5-1 and TRBJ2-5; the match to TRBD2 covers 11 bases. CDR1 and CDR2 from the germline V gene are SGHRS and YFSETQ. The CDR3 spans 13 residues. V gave up 5 bases and J gave up 5 bases; unmatched junction bases: 2. CDR3 in amino acids: CASRLAGVETQYF. For the CDR3, the DNA is TGCGCCAGCAGACTAGCGGGAGTTGAGACCCAGTACTTC.

This clonotype showed up many times. The rearrangement joins TRBV28 to TRBJ1-2, with D perhaps matching TRBD1 (5 bases). Trimming pared 4 bases from V and 4 bases from J, leaving 10 bases between. The CDR3 has 13 amino acids. The V gene's germline CDR1 is MDHEN and CDR2 SYDVKM. For the CDR3, the DNA is TGTGCCAGCAGTTCCGCAGGGACCTATGGCTACACCTTC. As protein: CASSSAGTYGYTF.

This clonotype was picked up a small number of times. The chain recombines TRBV15 with TRBJ1-4; possibly TRBD1 for D (6 bases). The V end was cut by 4 bases, the J end by 2 bases, with 17 bases between. The CDR3 runs to 17 residues. Germline lookup yields CDR1 LNHNV and CDR2 YYDKDF (reference sequence). DNA of the CDR3: TGTGCCACCAGCACCGCCCCTACAGGGAGGACTAATGAAAAACTGTTTTTT. Encoded protein: CATSTAPTGRTNEKLFF.

The chain carries TRBV7-6 and TRBJ2-1; the D gene is possibly TRBD2 (5 bases). CDR3 length equals 12 residues. Trimming removed 3 bases at V and 11 bases at J, with 11 bases between. Germline assignment: CDR1 SGHVS and CDR2 FNYEAQ. The CDR3 DNA is TGTGCCAGCAGCTTGCCCGGGGAAAAGCAGTTCTTC. Its translation is CASSLPGEKQFF. The variable domain in full, with the rest retrieved from reference TRBV7-6 and TRBJ2-1, is GAGVSQSPRYKVTKRGQDVALRCDPISGHVSLYWYRQALGQGPEFLTYFNYEAQQDKSGLPNDRFSAERPEGSISTLTIQRTEQRDSAMYRCASSLPGEKQFFGPGTRLTVL.

The table lists this clonotype with a few counts. The gene calls are TRBV3-1 and TRBJ1-1; no clear D gene. This CDR3 comprises 14 residues. Trimming removed 6 bases at V and 1 base at J, with 12 bases between. Germline CDR1 LGHDT, CDR2 YNNKEL (reference sequence). The CDR3 DNA sequence: TGTGCCAGCAGACAATCTGACGGGAACACTGAAGCTTTCTTT. This translates into CASRQSDGNTEAFF.

This clonotype was found a few times. V and J are TRBV7-8 and TRBJ1-4; maybe TRBD1 (6 bases). The CDR3 totals 16 residues. V was shortened by 3 bases and J by 3 bases, with 14 bases between the two germline ends. Germline values: CDR1 SGHVS, CDR2 FQNEAQ. CDR3 protein: CASSFQGLAANEKLFF. CDR3 coding DNA: TGTGCCAGCAGCTTTCAGGGGCTGGCGGCTAATGAAAAACTGTTTTTT.

The sample holds a few counts of this clonotype. This chain connects TRBV5-1 to TRBJ1-3, with D perhaps TRBD1 (5 bases). Looked up from germline, CDR1 is SGHRS and CDR2 is YFSETQ. The CDR3 is 17 amino acids. Trimming removed 0 bases from V and 0 bases from J, with 13 bases in between. The CDR3 protein is CASSLAGGSLSGNTIYF. The CDR3 bases are TGCGCCAGCAGCTTGGCGGGGGGGTCCCTCTCTGGAAACACCATATATTTT. The full variable domain, its missing parts supplied by reference TRBV5-1 and TRBJ1-3, is KAGVTQTPRYLIKTRGQQVTLSCSPISGHRSVSWYQQTPGQGLQFLFEYFSETQRNKGNFPGRFSGRQFSNSRSEMNVSTLELGDSALYLCASSLAGGSLSGNTIYFGEGSWLTVV.

This clonotype was detected a few times. This chain connects TRBV11-1 to TRBJ1-6, with TRBD1 as a possible D gene (6 bases). Trimming removed 5 bases from V and 8 bases from J, with 13 bases in between. CDR3 length: 14 residues. CDR1 and CDR2 (germline): SGHAT, FQDESV (reference sequence). CDR3 region: CASSKGRGDSPLHF. The CDR3 DNA reads TGTGCCAGCAGCAAGGGCAGGGGTGATTCACCCCTCCACTTT.

This clonotype has only a few counts. The chain recombines TRBV20-1 with TRBJ2-3, with D perhaps TRBD1 (6 bases). In germline, CDR1 is DFQATT, CDR2 SNEGSKA (reference sequence). This CDR3 comprises 13 residues. The CDR3 is CSRWTASRDTQYF. The CDR3 DNA sequence: TGCAGCCGCTGGACAGCCTCCAGGGATACGCAGTATTTT.

The J gene is TRBJ2-7, the V gene TRBV12-3 or TRBV12-4; D possibly corresponds to TRBD2 (6 bases). V was clipped by 2 bases and J by 5 bases, with 16 bases between them. The CDR3 sequence is 15 residues long. CDR3 residues: CASSLIGGVGDEQYF. The CDR3 DNA follows: TGTGCCAGCAGTTTAATAGGAGGGGTGGGCGACGAGCAGTACTTC.

The V and J genes are TRBV3-1 and TRBJ2-2; 10 positions agree with TRBD1. Germline V gene lookup returns CDR1 LGHDT and CDR2 YNNKEL (reference sequence). The CDR3 consists of 17 residues. Unmatched junction bases numbered 5, after V lost 4 bases and J lost 0 bases. The CDR3 is CASSLRQGASNTGELFF. CDR3 sequence (DNA): TGTGCCAGCAGCCTTCGACAGGGGGCTTCGAACACCGGGGAGCTGTTTTTT.

This chain joins TRBV27 and TRBJ1-1, with D possibly TRBD1 on 6 matching bases. This CDR3 region has 11 residues. Trimming left V 6 bases short and J 6 bases short, with 8 bases between. Germline V gene data show CDR1 as MNHEY and CDR2 as SMNVEV (reference sequence). The DNA of the CDR3 is TGTGCCAGCAGCAGGGGCCCTGAAGCTTTCTTT. Encoded protein: CASSRGPEAFF.

The chain carries TRBV20-1 and TRBJ2-7; TRBD2 aligns across 8 bases. After removal of 6 bases from V and 2 bases from J, the junction contained 12 bases not matched to a gene. The CDR3 is 15 residues long. Germline V lookup: CDR1 DFQATT, CDR2 SNEGSKA (reference sequence). The CDR3 DNA reads as TGCAGTGCCCTAAGCCCGGCGGGAGGCACCTACGAGCAGTACTTC. It codes for CSALSPAGGTYEQYF.

V and J are TRBV7-9 and TRBJ2-3, with 10 positions matching TRBD2. The CDR3 has 16 amino acids. CDR1 and CDR2 (germline): SEHNR, FQNEAQ (reference sequence). After removal of 3 bases from V and 2 bases from J, the junction contained 5 bases not matched to a gene. The CDR3 protein is CASSFRLAGVTDTQYF. In DNA form, the CDR3 reads TGTGCCAGCAGCTTTCGCCTAGCGGGAGTCACAGATACGCAGTATTTT.